Listed here are 29 T cell receptor beta chains from one sample, sequenced in a study of graft-versus-host responses after intestinal transplantation. Their antigen targets remain unknown. Profiled with immunoSEQ multiplex PCR; TCRdb holds only in-frame clones, not every one. The sample records some 76,000 clones, about nine tenths being singletons. This specimen was unstimulated CD8+ T cells sorted from spleen or lymph node cells, taken before transplant. The receptors originated from a human donor who was the organ donor for an intestinal transplant.

The genes are TRBV7-6 and TRBJ2-2, with 8 bases fitting TRBD2. Germline CDR1 is SGHVS and CDR2 is FNYEAQ. The CDR3 is 20 residues long. V gave up 3 bases and J gave up 1 base; unmatched junction bases: 16. In DNA, the CDR3 is TGTGCCAGCAGCTTCGACTATGTGGCGGGGGGCCCGAAGAACACCGGGGAGCTGTTTTTT. Its protein product is CASSFDYVAGGPKNTGELFF. The full variable domain, rest sourced from reference TRBV7-6 and TRBJ2-2, is GAGVSQSPRYKVTKRGQDVALRCDPISGHVSLYWYRQALGQGPEFLTYFNYEAQQDKSGLPNDRFSAERPEGSISTLTIQRTEQRDSAMYRCASSFDYVAGGPKNTGELFFGEGSRLTVL.

The chain joins TRBV21-1 to TRBJ1-5; the table's D call of TRBD1 was not tested on the DNA. TRBV21-1 is assigned pseudogene status. The CDR3 covers 16 residues. In nucleotides, the CDR3 is TGTGCCAGCAGCGCGTGGGGACAGGTCCCCAATCAGCCCCAGCATTTT. Protein sequence: CASSAWGQVPNQPQHF.

This sequence joins TRBV6-1 and TRBJ1-5; possible D gene TRBD1, 5 bases. V was trimmed by 8 bases and J by 3 bases, leaving 14 bases between them. The V gene's germline CDR1 is MNHNS and CDR2 SASEGT. The CDR3 extends over 14 amino acids. The CDR3 DNA is TGTGCCAGCCCCGGAGACGGGGCCAATCAGCCCCAGCATTTT. This codes for CASPGDGANQPQHF.

Written as DNA, the CDR3 is TGTGCCAGCAGTTTAGGTCGTGGCGGCAGCACAGATACGCAGTATTTT. Translating gives CASSLGRGGSTDTQYF. The chain is built from TRBV28 and TRBJ2-3; no definite D call. There are 16 residues in the CDR3. Germline CDR1 is MDHEN and CDR2 is SYDVKM. V lost 2 bases to trimming and J lost 0 bases, with 12 bases between them.

The chain combines TRBV6-1 with TRBJ2-7, with D perhaps matching TRBD2 (5 bases). Trimming left V 8 bases short and J 3 bases short, with 11 bases between. There are 12 residues in the CDR3. Looked up from germline, CDR1 is MNHNS and CDR2 is SASEGT. This CDR3 is CASGGSFYEQYF. For the CDR3, the DNA is TGTGCCAGCGGCGGGTCGTTCTACGAGCAGTACTTC.

This rearrangement joins TRBV7-9 to TRBJ1-2, with 9 bases fitting TRBD1. The CDR3 contains 15 residues. Trimming removed 5 bases from V and 4 bases from J; junction bases left unmatched: 8. CDR1 is SEHNR and CDR2 is FQNEAQ in the germline V gene (reference sequence). CDR3 region: CASSIGTGSAYGYTF. The CDR3 nucleotides read TGTGCCAGCAGCATAGGGACAGGGTCGGCCTATGGCTACACCTTC.

The rearrangement joins TRBV28 to TRBJ1-1; TRBD1 might be the D (6 bases). The CDR3 has 13 residues. With 5 bases removed from V and 7 bases from J, the gap between germline ends came to 14 bases. Germline assignment: CDR1 MDHEN and CDR2 SYDVKM. DNA of the CDR3: TGTGCCAGCAGTCCCACAGGGTTACGTGAAGCTTTCTTT. It translates to CASSPTGLREAFF.

V is TRBV5-4 and J is TRBJ2-5, with D uncertain. The CDR3 has 14 amino acids. Per the germline V gene, CDR1 is SGHNT and CDR2 is YYREEE (reference sequence). Trimming stripped 0 bases from V and 2 bases from J, with 8 bases between. The CDR3 DNA is TGTGCCAGCAGCTTGGTCACAGCGCAAGAGACCCAGTACTTC. Protein sequence: CASSLVTAQETQYF.

The V gene is TRBV7-8, the J gene TRBJ1-4, with 7 bases aligning to TRBD1. With 1 base clipped from V and 4 bases from J, the junction kept 3 bases outside the gene matches. The CDR3 consists of 15 residues. The germline CDR1 and CDR2 sequences are SGHVS and FQNEAQ. CDR3 loop: CASSLGDSSNEKLFF. DNA of the CDR3: TGTGCCAGCAGCTTAGGGGACAGCAGTAATGAAAAACTGTTTTTT.

In its sample, this clone was seen a few times. In DNA, the CDR3 is TGTGCCAGCAGTGAAGGGGACAGCTCCTACGAGCAGTACTTC. As protein: CASSEGDSSYEQYF. This chain connects TRBV6-1 to TRBJ2-7, with TRBD1 matching 7 bases. Germline CDR1 MNHNS, CDR2 SASEGT. CDR3 length: 14 amino acids. Trimming cost V 1 base and J 0 bases; bases outside gene matches: 0.

V and J are TRBV5-1 and TRBJ2-1; either TRBD1 or TRBD2 may supply D (5 bases each). This CDR3 comprises 17 residues. Germline values: CDR1 SGHRS, CDR2 YFSETQ. Trimming took 0 bases from V and 0 from J, leaving 13 bases between them. The CDR3 region has the DNA TGCGCCAGCAGCTTGGAACAGGTGGGGACCTCCTACAATGAGCAGTTCTTC. The encoded protein is CASSLEQVGTSYNEQFF.

By its share, this clone is medium-sized. The V and J genes are TRBV6-4 and TRBJ2-3, with TRBD2 identical over 9 bases. V shed 2 bases and J 2 bases; nucleotides not matched to a gene: 2. In germline, CDR1 is MRHNA, CDR2 SNTAGT. The CDR3 runs to 15 residues. CDR3 sequence reads: CASSDGTSPTDTQYF. DNA of the CDR3: TGTGCCAGCAGTGACGGGACTAGCCCCACAGATACGCAGTATTTT.

The rearrangement uses TRBV7-9 and TRBJ2-7; the D is unclear. The CDR3 is made up of 14 amino acids. Germline CDR1 reads SEHNR; CDR2 reads FQNEAQ (reference sequence). V shed 1 base and J shed 6 bases, with 13 bases lying between them. The CDR3 protein is CASSLEGWVGEQYF. The CDR3 region has the DNA TGTGCCAGCAGCTTAGAAGGGTGGGTAGGCGAGCAGTACTTC.

J is TRBJ2-3 and V is TRBV6-1; 15 bases map to TRBD2. After removal of 4 bases from V and 4 bases from J, the junction contained 3 bases not matched to a gene. The length of the CDR3 is 16 residues. The germline CDR1 and CDR2 sequences are MNHNS and SASEGT. The CDR3 sequence: CASSGGLAGGADTQYF. The CDR3 nucleotides are TGTGCCAGCAGTGGGGGACTAGCGGGGGGCGCAGATACGCAGTATTTT.

This rearrangement joins TRBV11-2 to TRBJ1-4; no reliable D call. This CDR3 has 15 residues. With 3 bases removed from V and 0 bases from J, the gap between germline ends came to 8 bases. The germline V gene has CDR1 SGHAT and CDR2 FQNNGV. CDR3 in DNA: TGTGCCAGCAGCTTCTACGTTGCAACTAATGAAAAACTGTTTTTT. Translated: CASSFYVATNEKLFF.

The chain has TRBV4-1 and TRBJ1-1; no clear D. Germline-derived CDR1 and CDR2 are MGHRA and YSYEKL. CDR3 length equals 14 residues. V lost 4 bases and J 2 bases, leaving 11 bases between the germline ends. The CDR3 sequence: CASSPTVGNTEAFF. CDR3 nucleotide sequence: TGCGCCAGCAGCCCTACCGTGGGTAACACTGAAGCTTTCTTT.

The chain couples TRBV6-1 to TRBJ1-6; the D gene is possibly TRBD1 (5 bases). The CDR3 totals 13 residues. The germline gives CDR1 MNHNS, CDR2 SASEGT. V was shortened by 7 bases and J by 12 bases, with 16 bases between the two germline ends. The CDR3 DNA reads TGTGCCAGCAATCCCGAGGGGACGAGACCCCTCCACTTT. It codes for CASNPEGTRPLHF.

CDR3 amino acids: CATSSPTGGQANEKLFF. The CDR3 region has the DNA TGTGCCACCAGCAGCCCTACGGGGGGACAGGCGAATGAAAAACTGTTTTTT. The chain carries TRBV15 and TRBJ1-4, with TRBD1 matching 8 bases. CDR1 and CDR2 (germline): LNHNV, YYDKDF (reference sequence). CDR3 length: 17 amino acids. Trimming removed 3 bases from V and 5 bases from J; junction bases left unmatched: 11. Supplemented by reference TRBV15 and TRBJ1-4, the full variable domain reads DAMVIQNPRYQVTQFGKPVTLSCSQTLNHNVMYWYQQKSSQAPKLLFHYYDKDFNNEADTPDNFQSRRPNTSFCFLDIRSPGLGDTAMYLCATSSPTGGQANEKLFFGSGTQLSVL.

This chain links TRBV30 with TRBJ2-5; 8 nucleotides line up with TRBD1. There are 13 residues in the CDR3. CDR1 and CDR2 (germline): GTSNPN, SVGIG (reference sequence). V lost 2 bases and J lost 4; bases outside the gene matches: 3. In DNA, the CDR3 is TGTGCCTGGAGTCTCAGGGGGCGAGAGACCCAGTACTTC. It specifies CAWSLRGRETQYF.

The chain is built from TRBV4-1 and TRBJ1-6; tentatively, D is TRBD1 (5 bases). Germline CDR1 MGHRA, CDR2 YSYEKL. The CDR3 has 16 amino acids. V was shortened by 3 bases and J by 8 bases, with 17 bases between the two germline ends. The CDR3 DNA follows: TGCGCCAGCAGCCAGATCGAGGACTGGGGGTATTCACCCCTCCACTTT. Translation gives CASSQIEDWGYSPLHF.

This sequence joins TRBV7-6 and TRBJ2-1, with D possibly being TRBD2 (6 bases). Germline CDR1 and CDR2: SGHVS and FNYEAQ. Trimming took off 1 base at V and 1 base at J, with 20 bases between the two ends. The CDR3 extends over 19 amino acids. CDR3 nucleotides: TGTGCCAGCAGCTTAGGAGGACTACGACACGTTACATCCTACAATGAGCAGTTCTTC. Amino acid sequence: CASSLGGLRHVTSYNEQFF.

This clone was seen a handful of times. V usage is TRBV27 and J usage is TRBJ2-1; no firm D call. V dropped 2 bases and J dropped 8 bases, with 16 bases sitting between them. The CDR3 has 15 residues. CDR1 and CDR2 from the germline V gene are MNHEY and SMNVEV (reference sequence). CDR3 residues: CASSLTPWSPHEQFF. The CDR3 DNA reads as TGTGCCAGCAGTTTAACCCCCTGGAGTCCGCATGAGCAGTTCTTC.

The chain employs TRBV5-6 and TRBJ1-6; no definite D call. V dropped 3 bases and J dropped 10 bases, with 8 bases sitting between them. The CDR3 sequence is 12 residues long. Germline CDR1 SGHDT, CDR2 YYEEEE. CDR3 protein: CASSWADSPLHF. CDR3 DNA sequence: TGTGCCAGCAGCTGGGCAGACTCACCCCTCCACTTT.

The chain has TRBV9 and TRBJ2-3; the D gene is possibly TRBD2 (6 bases). Germline loops: CDR1 SGDLS, CDR2 YYNGEE. This CDR3 region has 16 residues. The V end was cut by 4 bases, the J end by 5 bases, with 20 bases between. The CDR3 nucleotides read TGTGCCAGCAGCCCCGGGACTCTCCGGGGTATAGATACGCAGTATTTT. It translates to CASSPGTLRGIDTQYF.

This chain links TRBV7-9 with TRBJ2-5; 8 positions match TRBD1. V lost 5 bases and J lost 0; bases outside the gene matches: 5. The CDR3 loop spans 15 amino acids. The germline V gene has CDR1 SEHNR and CDR2 FQNEAQ (reference sequence). The CDR3 spells CASSPGQAYQETQYF. The CDR3 coding sequence is TGTGCCAGCAGCCCGGGACAGGCGTACCAAGAGACCCAGTACTTC.

This chain links TRBV7-6 with TRBJ2-1, with D hard to call. The CDR3 contains 13 residues. Trimming pared 2 bases from V and 4 bases from J, leaving 6 bases between. CDR1 SGHVS and CDR2 FNYEAQ come from the germline V gene. CDR3 sequence: CASSLIAYNEQFF. CDR3 nucleotide sequence: TGTGCCAGCAGCTTAATCGCTTACAATGAGCAGTTCTTC.

The V gene is TRBV27, the J gene TRBJ2-5; D tentatively reads TRBD1 or TRBD2 (6 bases each). There are 14 residues in the CDR3. The germline V gene has CDR1 MNHEY and CDR2 SMNVEV (reference sequence). Trimming took off 2 bases at V and 5 bases at J, with 12 bases between the two ends. CDR3 sequence: CASSLLGGLETQYF. The CDR3 DNA sequence: TGTGCCAGCAGTTTACTGGGGGGCCTTGAGACCCAGTACTTC.

This chain links TRBV4-2 with TRBJ1-1, with a possible D match to TRBD1 (5 bases). The V end was cut by 1 base, the J end by 4 bases, with 16 bases between. Per the germline V gene, CDR1 is LGHNA and CDR2 is YNFKEQ. This CDR3 region has 16 residues. CDR3 residues: CASSQGRRGRGTEAFF. DNA for the CDR3: TGTGCCAGCAGCCAAGGTAGGCGGGGGAGAGGCACTGAAGCTTTCTTT.

The chain employs TRBV9 and TRBJ1-1; D is undetermined. The V gene lost 3 bases and the J gene lost 1 base, with 10 bases spanning the gap. Germline V gene sequence: CDR1 SGDLS, CDR2 YYNGEE. This CDR3 is built from 14 residues. In nucleotides, the CDR3 is TGTGCCAGCAGCGAGCGGCGGGAGAACACTGAAGCTTTCTTT. This encodes CASSERRENTEAFF.